A selection of T cell receptor beta chains follows, all from one sample in a study of cytomegalovirus exposure and HLA in healthy donors. The assay was immunoSEQ multiplex PCR, and TCRdb's table has in-frame clones only and misses some. In the table there are a few hundred thousand clones, 86% of which are singletons. The sequenced material came from PBMCs. The receptors shown here come from a young woman in good health and CMV-seronegative. Each CDR3 is given with its conserved first and last residue. The D gene is left open where the match is weak. Clone size appears in some rows only: once, few, many, or a class for an expanded clone.

clone_size: NA; d_call: TRBD2; j_call: TRBJ2-1; v_call: TRBV28; cdr3_aa: CASTLEGLAGPELNYNEQFF; cdr3_nt: TGTGCCAGCACCTTAGAGGGACTAGCGGGACCCGAACTCAACTACAATGAGCAGTTCTTC
clone_size: NA; d_call: NA; j_call: TRBJ2-1; v_call: TRBV11-3; cdr3_aa: CASSLGAGGTDNEQFF; cdr3_nt: TGTGCCAGCAGCTTAGGAGCCGGAGGGACCGACAATGAGCAGTTCTTC
clone_size: NA; d_call: TRBD1; j_call: TRBJ1-2; v_call: TRBV11-2; cdr3_aa: CASSLLTGGNGYTF; cdr3_nt: TGTGCCAGCAGTTTACTGACAGGGGGGAATGGCTACACCTTC
clone_size: NA; d_call: TRBD1; j_call: TRBJ1-1; v_call: TRBV6-5; cdr3_aa: CASSTGGGTEAFF; cdr3_nt: TGTGCCAGCAGCACAGGGGGCGGCACTGAAGCTTTCTTT
clone_size: NA; d_call: NA; j_call: TRBJ2-1; v_call: TRBV10-3; cdr3_aa: CAINSGSPQHNEQFF; cdr3_nt: TGTGCCATCAATAGCGGATCGCCCCAGCACAATGAGCAGTTCTTC
clone_size: NA; d_call: TRBD1; j_call: TRBJ1-4; v_call: TRBV19; cdr3_aa: CASRPDRDTNEKLFF; cdr3_nt: TGTGCCAGTAGGCCGGACAGGGATACTAATGAAAAACTGTTTTTT
clone_size: NA; d_call: NA; j_call: TRBJ2-2; v_call: TRBV4-1; cdr3_aa: CASSPGWVDGELFF; cdr3_nt: TGCGCCAGCAGCCCGGGGTGGGTTGACGGGGAGCTGTTTTTT
clone_size: NA; d_call: NA; j_call: TRBJ2-2; v_call: TRBV5-1; cdr3_aa: CASSADRNTGELFF; cdr3_nt: TGCGCCAGCAGCGCCGACAGGAACACCGGGGAGCTGTTTTTT
clone_size: NA; d_call: NA; j_call: TRBJ1-2; v_call: TRBV18; cdr3_aa: CASSPNSGDNYGYTF; cdr3_nt: TGTGCCAGCTCACCCAATTCCGGGGATAACTATGGCTACACCTTC
clone_size: NA; d_call: NA; j_call: TRBJ2-3; v_call: TRBV9; cdr3_aa: CASSVENGRIDTQYF; cdr3_nt: TGTGCCAGCAGCGTAGAAAACGGGAGAATAGATACGCAGTATTTT
clone_size: NA; d_call: NA; j_call: TRBJ2-3; v_call: TRBV6-1; cdr3_aa: CASSDPSSSGRPDTQYF; cdr3_nt: TGTGCCAGCAGTGACCCCAGCAGCTCAGGTCGCCCAGATACGCAGTATTTT
clone_size: NA; d_call: TRBD1; j_call: TRBJ1-2; v_call: TRBV30; cdr3_aa: CAWSSQDRDSMGYTF; cdr3_nt: TGTGCCTGGAGTTCCCAGGACAGGGATAGTATGGGCTACACCTTC
clone_size: once; d_call: TRBD1; j_call: TRBJ2-1; v_call: TRBV29-1; cdr3_aa: CSVRIGTGSNNEQFF; cdr3_nt: TGCAGCGTTCGGATCGGGACAGGGAGCAACAATGAGCAGTTCTTC
clone_size: few; d_call: TRBD1; j_call: TRBJ2-5; v_call: TRBV30; cdr3_aa: CAWSRRTGETQYF; cdr3_nt: TGTGCCTGGAGTCGGCGGACAGGCGAGACCCAGTACTTC
clone_size: NA; d_call: NA; j_call: TRBJ2-3; v_call: TRBV27; cdr3_aa: CASSLKPTPDTQYF; cdr3_nt: TGTGCCAGCAGTTTAAAGCCCACCCCAGATACGCAGTATTTT
clone_size: NA; d_call: NA; j_call: TRBJ2-7; v_call: TRBV15; cdr3_aa: CATSRDSPGGAAPVEQYF; cdr3_nt: TGTGCCACCAGCAGAGATTCCCCCGGGGGAGCGGCCCCCGTCGAGCAGTACTTC
clone_size: NA; d_call: TRBD1; j_call: TRBJ1-2; v_call: TRBV6-5; cdr3_aa: CASSYSGDRGSSYTF; cdr3_nt: TGTGCCAGCAGTTACTCGGGAGACAGGGGATCAAGCTACACCTTC
clone_size: NA; d_call: NA; j_call: TRBJ2-7; v_call: TRBV4-3; cdr3_aa: CASSQDPGDSYEQYF; cdr3_nt: TGCGCCAGCAGCCAAGACCCAGGGGACTCCTACGAGCAGTACTTC
clone_size: once; d_call: NA; j_call: TRBJ2-5; v_call: TRBV7-8; cdr3_aa: CASSLARGQETQYF; cdr3_nt: TGTGCCAGCAGCTTAGCCCGGGGTCAAGAGACCCAGTACTTC
clone_size: NA; d_call: NA; j_call: TRBJ2-7; v_call: TRBV6-5; cdr3_aa: CASSSPRGGKGEQYF; cdr3_nt: TGTGCCAGCAGTTCTCCTAGAGGCGGGAAAGGCGAGCAGTACTTC
clone_size: many; d_call: NA; j_call: TRBJ1-2; v_call: TRBV19; cdr3_aa: CASTPPGANYGYTF; cdr3_nt: TGTGCCAGTACTCCACCAGGGGCTAACTATGGCTACACCTTC
clone_size: NA; d_call: NA; j_call: TRBJ2-1; v_call: TRBV28; cdr3_aa: CASSSPRSSYNEQFF; cdr3_nt: TGTGCCAGCAGTTCCCCCCGGAGCTCCTACAATGAGCAGTTCTTC
clone_size: once; d_call: NA; j_call: TRBJ2-3; v_call: TRBV5-1; cdr3_aa: CASSLETGTTDTQYF; cdr3_nt: TGCGCCAGCAGCTTGGAAACAGGGACCACAGATACGCAGTATTTT
clone_size: NA; d_call: NA; j_call: TRBJ1-2; v_call: TRBV11-1; cdr3_aa: CASSRTGYGYTF; cdr3_nt: TGTGCCAGCAGCAGAACAGGGTATGGCTACACCTTC
clone_size: once; d_call: TRBD2; j_call: TRBJ2-5; v_call: TRBV4-2; cdr3_aa: CASSQDGGSGETQYF; cdr3_nt: TGTGCCAGCAGCCAAGACGGCGGGAGCGGAGAGACCCAGTACTTC
clone_size: NA; d_call: NA; j_call: TRBJ2-2; v_call: TRBV15; cdr3_aa: CATSRDFLNTGELFF; cdr3_nt: TGTGCCACCAGCAGAGATTTCTTGAACACCGGGGAGCTGTTTTTT
clone_size: many; d_call: NA; j_call: TRBJ2-6; v_call: TRBV14; cdr3_aa: CASSHQVSGANVLTF; cdr3_nt: TGTGCCAGCAGCCACCAGGTCTCTGGGGCCAACGTCCTGACTTTC
clone_size: NA; d_call: TRBD1; j_call: TRBJ2-7; v_call: TRBV7-2; cdr3_aa: CASSYRTGTYEQYF; cdr3_nt: TGTGCCAGCAGCTACCGGACAGGCACCTACGAGCAGTACTTC
clone_size: NA; d_call: NA; j_call: TRBJ2-2; v_call: TRBV30; cdr3_aa: CAWSTIDTGELFF; cdr3_nt: TGTGCCTGGAGTACGATAGACACCGGGGAGCTGTTTTTT
clone_size: once; d_call: NA; j_call: TRBJ1-5; v_call: TRBV5-4; cdr3_aa: CASRRAGSNQPQHF; cdr3_nt: TGTGCCAGCCGCCGGGCGGGTAGCAATCAGCCCCAGCATTTT
clone_size: NA; d_call: NA; j_call: TRBJ1-2; v_call: TRBV10-3; cdr3_aa: CAISVSTLNYGYTF; cdr3_nt: TGTGCCATCAGTGTGAGCACTCTAAACTATGGCTACACCTTC
clone_size: few; d_call: TRBD1; j_call: TRBJ1-1; v_call: TRBV2; cdr3_aa: CASRTGYTEAFF; cdr3_nt: TGTGCCAGCAGGACAGGGTATACTGAAGCTTTCTTT
clone_size: once; d_call: TRBD2; j_call: TRBJ2-7; v_call: TRBV7-6; cdr3_aa: CASSPTGLVYEQYF; cdr3_nt: TGTGCCAGCAGCCCCACGGGACTAGTCTACGAGCAGTACTTC
clone_size: NA; d_call: NA; j_call: TRBJ2-2; v_call: TRBV5-1; cdr3_aa: CASSLAGPNTGELFF; cdr3_nt: TGCGCCAGCAGCTTAGCAGGGCCGAACACCGGGGAGCTGTTTTTT
clone_size: NA; d_call: NA; j_call: TRBJ2-1; v_call: TRBV5-1; cdr3_aa: CASSEDAVGQFF; cdr3_nt: TGCGCCAGCAGCGAGGATGCGGTCGGGCAGTTCTTC
clone_size: NA; d_call: NA; j_call: TRBJ1-5; v_call: TRBV2; cdr3_aa: CASSGWRNQPQHF; cdr3_nt: TGTGCCAGCAGTGGTTGGCGCAATCAGCCCCAGCATTTT
clone_size: NA; d_call: TRBD1; j_call: TRBJ2-7; v_call: TRBV7-2; cdr3_aa: CASTLGQATSYEQYF; cdr3_nt: TGTGCCAGCACCCTGGGACAGGCCACCTCCTACGAGCAGTACTTC
clone_size: NA; d_call: NA; j_call: TRBJ2-7; v_call: TRBV6-1; cdr3_aa: CASSSRVLPYEQYF; cdr3_nt: TGTGCCAGCAGTTCCCGGGTGTTACCCTACGAGCAGTACTTC
clone_size: NA; d_call: NA; j_call: TRBJ1-1; v_call: TRBV28; cdr3_aa: CASSFQVPEAFF; cdr3_nt: TGTGCCAGCAGTTTTCAGGTGCCTGAAGCTTTCTTT
clone_size: NA; d_call: NA; j_call: TRBJ1-2; v_call: TRBV4-3; cdr3_aa: CASSQDELSRAVGYTF; cdr3_nt: TGCGCCAGCAGCCAAGATGAGTTAAGCAGGGCCGTAGGCTACACCTTC
clone_size: once; d_call: TRBD1; j_call: TRBJ1-2; v_call: TRBV28; cdr3_aa: CASSFRDRPIGGYTF; cdr3_nt: TGTGCCAGCAGTTTCCGGGACAGGCCAATTGGGGGCTACACCTTC
clone_size: NA; d_call: NA; j_call: TRBJ2-1; v_call: TRBV14; cdr3_aa: CASSQEALGSEQFF; cdr3_nt: TGTGCCAGCAGCCAAGAGGCGCTAGGGAGTGAGCAGTTCTTC
clone_size: NA; d_call: NA; j_call: TRBJ2-1; v_call: TRBV30; cdr3_aa: CALGGPGLTEQFF; cdr3_nt: TGTGCCCTCGGGGGGCCAGGGTTGACTGAGCAGTTCTTC
clone_size: NA; d_call: TRBD2; j_call: TRBJ2-7; v_call: TRBV28; cdr3_aa: CASSLNGGRRTYEQYF; cdr3_nt: TGTGCCAGCAGTTTAAATGGCGGGAGACGGACCTACGAGCAGTACTTC
clone_size: few; d_call: TRBD2; j_call: TRBJ2-1; v_call: TRBV6-4; cdr3_aa: CASSADLAGGYNEQFF; cdr3_nt: TGTGCCAGCAGTGCCGACTTAGCGGGAGGTTACAATGAGCAGTTCTTC
clone_size: NA; d_call: NA; j_call: TRBJ2-1; v_call: TRBV20-1; cdr3_aa: CSVPTGLEQFF; cdr3_nt: TGCAGTGTCCCGACAGGCTTGGAGCAGTTCTTC
clone_size: NA; d_call: TRBD1; j_call: TRBJ2-2; v_call: TRBV15; cdr3_aa: CATGARQGTGELFF; cdr3_nt: TGTGCCACCGGGGCCCGACAGGGTACCGGGGAGCTGTTTTTT
clone_size: few; d_call: NA; j_call: TRBJ2-1; v_call: TRBV2; cdr3_aa: CASSVLRYNEQFF; cdr3_nt: TGTGCCAGCAGTGTCCTGCGGTACAATGAGCAGTTCTTC
clone_size: NA; d_call: TRBD1; j_call: TRBJ2-7; v_call: TRBV7-7; cdr3_aa: CASSPGTGGEQYF; cdr3_nt: TGTGCCAGCAGCCCCGGGACAGGGGGCGAGCAGTACTTC
clone_size: few; d_call: TRBD2; j_call: TRBJ2-1; v_call: TRBV11-2; cdr3_aa: CASSSPREGITHNEQFF; cdr3_nt: TGTGCCAGCAGCTCCCCGAGGGAGGGTATCACCCACAATGAGCAGTTCTTC
clone_size: NA; d_call: TRBD2; j_call: TRBJ2-2; v_call: TRBV12-5; cdr3_aa: CASGLGGSGIVGELFF; cdr3_nt: TGTGCTAGTGGTTTGGGAGGTAGCGGGATTGTCGGGGAGCTGTTTTTT